The 31 T cell receptor beta chains given below trace back to one sample, sequenced in a study of blood T cells in healthy people across ages. A second roughly 7 to 11 cycle PCR used barcoded and J-beta primers. TCRdb used MiXCR to reprocess the 5' RACE reads, holding one entry per CDR3 protein. Seen here are a few hundred thousand distinct CDR3 sequences, 27% observed once, and the top ten hold approximately 17%. Sequencing used blood. Every receptor here comes from a woman between 70 and 85 years old in good health.

This clonotype has a count of ten or more. The chain recombines TRBV29-1 with TRBJ2-5; D call uncertain. The J call may be mistaken, given a closer DNA end match to TRBJ2-7. The CDR3 is made up of 12 amino acids. Germline V gives CDR1 SQVTM, CDR2 ANQGSEA. CDR3 protein: CSVGSDGYEQYF. DNA of the CDR3: TGCAGCGTTGGGTCAGATGGATACGAGCAGTACTTC.

This clonotype was counted between two and nine times. This chain joins TRBV14 and TRBJ1-5; 9 bases map to TRBD1. The CDR3 length is 19 residues. J lost 7 bases, V lost 5 bases, and 21 bases had no gene match. Germline V gene data show CDR1 as SGHDN and CDR2 as FVKESK. The CDR3 bases are TGTGCCAGCAGCTCACGCTTTCCGGGACAGGGAAAAACGAAACAGCCCCAGCATTTT. Protein product: CASSSRFPGQGKTKQPQHF.

This chain uses TRBV27 with TRBJ1-2; a possible D gene is TRBD1 (6 bases). The ends were cut back, 4 bases at V and 8 bases at J, with 20 bases in the middle. Per the germline V gene, CDR1 is MNHEY and CDR2 is SMNVEV (reference sequence). The CDR3 runs 15 residues. DNA of the CDR3: TGTGCCAGCAGTTCGAGGGACACCCGTATGACGGGCTACACCTTC. Its protein is CASSSRDTRMTGYTF.

The chain combines TRBV4-3 with TRBJ1-2, with D possibly TRBD1 on 6 matching bases. The CDR3 is made up of 17 amino acids. From germline, CDR1 is LGHNA and CDR2 YSLEER. The V and J ends lost 0 bases and 0 bases respectively, with 14 bases between them. The CDR3 nucleotides read TGCGCCAGCAGCCAAGATCTCCAGGGGATCTCTAACTATGGCTACACCTTC. This encodes CASSQDLQGISNYGYTF.

The V and J genes are TRBV24-1 and TRBJ2-1; D unclear. V was clipped by 5 bases and J by 4 bases, with 11 bases between them. Germline values: CDR1 KGHDR, CDR2 SFDVKD. The CDR3 has 14 residues. This CDR3 reads CATSGAPGYNEQFF. DNA of the CDR3: TGTGCCACCAGTGGAGCCCCAGGATACAATGAGCAGTTCTTC.

The J gene is TRBJ2-5, the V gene TRBV29-1; possible D gene TRBD2, 6 bases. This CDR3 region has 15 residues. Germline V gene lookup returns CDR1 SQVTM and CDR2 ANQGSEA. Trimming cost V 4 bases and J 2 bases, with 17 bases left between them. CDR3: CSVVGPGLIQETQYF. For the CDR3, the DNA is TGCAGCGTTGTTGGGCCGGGACTGATACAAGAGACCCAGTACTTC.

This rearrangement joins TRBV12-3 or TRBV12-4 to TRBJ2-2; maybe TRBD2 (5 bases). The CDR3 consists of 13 residues. Trimming removed 3 bases at V and 7 bases at J, with 9 bases between. The CDR3, as DNA: TGTGCCAGCAGTTTTCCGGGGATCGGGGAGCTGTTTTTT. Protein sequence: CASSFPGIGELFF.

This clonotype was observed a few times. CDR3: CASSNRDQPTDTQYF. The DNA of the CDR3 is TGTGCCAGCAGCAACCGGGACCAACCCACAGATACGCAGTATTTT. The V and J genes are TRBV21-1 and TRBJ2-3; the table's D call of TRBD1 was not tested on the DNA. TRBV21-1 corresponds to a pseudogene. This CDR3 comprises 15 residues.

This clonotype was observed a few times. The J gene is TRBJ2-3, the V gene TRBV7-3; maybe TRBD1 (6 bases). The CDR3 extends over 14 amino acids. Looked up from germline, CDR1 is SGHTA and CDR2 is FQGTGA. V gave up 3 bases and J gave up 2 bases, with 9 bases separating them. The CDR3 DNA reads as TGTGCCAGCAGCTTGGGACAAACCACAGATACGCAGTATTTT. It is translated as CASSLGQTTDTQYF.

The J gene is TRBJ2-3, the V gene TRBV6-2 or TRBV6-3, with 11 bases aligning to TRBD1. Germline CDR1 and CDR2: MNHEY and SVGEGT. This CDR3 is 17 amino acids long. After removal of 4 bases from V and 2 bases from J, the junction contained 8 bases not matched to a gene. The CDR3 region has the DNA TGTGCCAGCAGTTGGACAGGGGGCGCGGGAATCACAGATACGCAGTATTTT. The encoded protein is CASSWTGGAGITDTQYF.

The CDR3 DNA reads as TGTGCCAGCAGTTACGGGGGGACAACGACGGGGACCTTC. Protein product: CASSYGGTTTGTF. The V and J genes are TRBV6-2 or TRBV6-3 and TRBJ1-2; a weak D match, TRBD1 (6 bases). There are 13 residues in the CDR3. V gave up 2 bases and J gave up 14 bases, with 18 bases separating them. Per germline, CDR1 MNHEY and CDR2 SVGEGT.

The rearrangement links TRBV5-1 to TRBJ2-1; 8 bases agree with TRBD2. The CDR3 totals 16 residues. CDR1 SGHRS and CDR2 YFSETQ come from the germline V gene. Trimming removed 4 bases from V and 0 bases from J; junction bases left unmatched: 6. This CDR3 is CASSVTSGSSYNEQFF. CDR3 sequence (DNA): TGCGCCAGCAGCGTGACGAGCGGGAGCTCCTACAATGAGCAGTTCTTC.

This clonotype was seen just once. The V call is TRBV30, the J call TRBJ2-3; possibly TRBD2 for D (6 bases). In germline, CDR1 is GTSNPN, CDR2 SVGIG (reference sequence). There are 15 residues in the CDR3. V was shortened by 1 base and J by 1 base, with 12 bases between the two germline ends. CDR3 bases: TGTGCCTGGAGTGGGGGGGACCGAGGCACAGATACGCAGTATTTT. This encodes CAWSGGDRGTDTQYF.

This chain joins TRBV7-9 and TRBJ1-6, with D perhaps TRBD1 (6 bases). V was trimmed by 8 bases and J by 10 bases, leaving 21 bases between them. This CDR3 spans 15 amino acids. From germline, CDR1 is SEHNR and CDR2 FQNEAQ (reference sequence). The chain's CDR3 is CASALPNGGASPLHF. The CDR3 coding sequence is TGTGCCAGCGCACTCCCCAACGGGGGGGCGTCACCCCTCCACTTT.

The V gene is TRBV5-1, the J gene TRBJ1-2; no reliable D call. CDR3 size: 14 residues. V gave up 0 bases and J gave up 2 bases, with 8 bases separating them. Germline V gene data show CDR1 as SGHRS and CDR2 as YFSETQ. CDR3 protein: CASSLERHNYGYTF. The CDR3 nucleotides are TGCGCCAGCAGCTTGGAACGGCACAACTATGGCTACACCTTC.

This clonotype turned up a few times. The chain combines TRBV3-1 with TRBJ2-1, with 10 bases aligning to TRBD2. Germline values: CDR1 LGHDT, CDR2 YNNKEL (reference sequence). J lost 7 bases, V lost 0 bases, and 3 bases had no gene match. The CDR3 consists of 15 residues. The CDR3 coding sequence is TGTGCCAGCAGCCAAGATTTACTAGCGGGGAATGAGCAGTTCTTC. This encodes CASSQDLLAGNEQFF.

V and J are TRBV6-1 and TRBJ2-2; TRBD1 or TRBD2 may be the D gene (5 bases each). Trimming pared 3 bases from V and 0 bases from J, leaving 11 bases between. The CDR3 has 16 residues. CDR1 MNHNS and CDR2 SASEGT come from the germline V gene. CDR3 coding DNA: TGTGCCAGCAGTGAGGCCGGGACGGCGAACACCGGGGAGCTGTTTTTT. Translation gives CASSEAGTANTGELFF.

The chain employs TRBV20-1 and TRBJ2-3; 10 positions agree with TRBD2. With V trimmed by 0 bases and J by 5 bases, 8 bases remained unmatched. CDR1 and CDR2 from the germline V gene are DFQATT and SNEGSKA (reference sequence). This CDR3 is built from 16 residues. CDR3 DNA: TGCAGTGCTAGAGATAGTGCTAGCGGGGGAGAAGATACGCAGTATTTT. Its translation: CSARDSASGGEDTQYF.

This chain links TRBV7-9 with TRBJ1-2, with D tentatively TRBD1 (6 bases). The germline V gene encodes CDR1 SEHNR and CDR2 FQNEAQ (reference sequence). V was shortened by 5 bases and J by 8 bases, with 15 bases between the two germline ends. The CDR3 consists of 13 residues. Written as DNA, the CDR3 is TGTGCCAGCAGCCTACAGGGAGGAGGCGGCTACACCTTC. It yields the protein CASSLQGGGGYTF.

This chain joins TRBV6-5 and TRBJ2-1, with 8 bases aligning to TRBD2. There are 16 residues in the CDR3. V lost 7 bases, J lost 1 base, and 9 bases stayed unmatched. Germline V gives CDR1 MNHEY, CDR2 SVGAGI. This CDR3 is CASNPTGGFSYNEQFF. The CDR3 DNA reads as TGTGCCAGCAACCCGACGGGGGGGTTTTCCTACAATGAGCAGTTCTTC.

The genes are TRBV30 and TRBJ1-1; D is possibly TRBD1 (6 bases). This CDR3 is built from 13 residues. The V gene's germline CDR1 is GTSNPN and CDR2 SVGIG (reference sequence). V was trimmed by 2 bases and J by 4 bases, leaving 11 bases between them. CDR3 amino acids: CAWSQGTVTEAFF. The CDR3 DNA reads as TGTGCCTGGAGTCAGGGGACTGTCACTGAAGCTTTCTTT.

The rearrangement uses TRBV4-3 and TRBJ2-7, with D possibly being TRBD1 or TRBD2 (6 bases each). The CDR3 length is 17 residues. CDR1 and CDR2 from the germline V gene are LGHNA and YSLEER. V was shortened by 4 bases and J by 0 bases, with 19 bases between the two germline ends. CDR3 residues: CASSPQESGAYSYEQYF. DNA for the CDR3: TGCGCCAGCAGCCCCCAAGAGTCGGGGGCCTACTCCTACGAGCAGTACTTC.

This chain links TRBV6-2 or TRBV6-3 with TRBJ1-2; no clear D. This CDR3 comprises 16 residues. Trimming pared 6 bases from V and 5 bases from J, leaving 22 bases between. Germline assignment: CDR1 MNHEY and CDR2 SVGEGT. As DNA, the CDR3 is TGTGCCAGCAGCAACAACCCTGGGTCTATAGGGTATGGCTACACCTTC. Its protein product is CASSNNPGSIGYGYTF.

In its sample, this clonotype was seen a few times. The chain couples TRBV29-1 to TRBJ2-6; 9 nucleotides align to TRBD1. Trimming removed 6 bases from V and 0 bases from J; junction bases left unmatched: 12. Germline V gives CDR1 SQVTM, CDR2 ANQGSEA. The CDR3 has 18 residues. The CDR3: CSVLGEGQGSSGANVLTF. The CDR3 nucleotides are TGCAGCGTGCTCGGCGAGGGACAGGGCAGCTCTGGGGCCAACGTCCTGACTTTC.

The chain is built from TRBV20-1 and TRBJ1-1, with 10 bases identical to TRBD1. There are 13 residues in the CDR3. Per germline, CDR1 DFQATT and CDR2 SNEGSKA (reference sequence). The V gene end was trimmed by 6 bases and the J gene end by 4 bases; junction bases not matched to a gene: 5. The DNA of the CDR3 is TGCAGTGCCGCCGGGACAGGGGCCACTGAAGCTTTCTTT. The encoded protein is CSAAGTGATEAFF.

This chain joins TRBV9 and TRBJ2-5; unclear D gene. TRBJ2-1 matches the DNA end more closely, so the J call is doubtful. Germline V gene data show CDR1 as SGDLS and CDR2 as YYNGEE. This CDR3 has 16 residues. The CDR3 DNA is TGTGCCAGCAGCGCTGTTTTTGGGGTGTCGGACAATGAGCAGTTCTTC. This encodes CASSAVFGVSDNEQFF.

This clonotype was counted only a few times. CDR3 DNA: TGCAGTGCTGAGGGGTGGGATGGCTACACCTTC. Amino acid sequence: CSAEGWDGYTF. The rearrangement links TRBV20-1 to TRBJ1-2, with D possibly being TRBD1 (5 bases). The V gene's germline CDR1 is DFQATT and CDR2 SNEGSKA (reference sequence). V was shortened by 5 bases and J by 6 bases, with 10 bases between the two germline ends. CDR3 length: 11 residues.

The chain combines TRBV20-1 with TRBJ1-1; D unresolved. Germline V lookup: CDR1 DFQATT, CDR2 SNEGSKA (reference sequence). V was trimmed by 1 base and J by 3 bases, leaving 6 bases between them. The CDR3 is 12 residues long. Written as DNA, the CDR3 is TGCAGTGCTAGAGTAACAGACACTGAAGCTTTCTTT. This codes for CSARVTDTEAFF.

The V gene is TRBV5-1, the J gene TRBJ1-1, with D unclear. Germline values: CDR1 SGHRS, CDR2 YFSETQ. V lost 7 bases and J lost 2, with 15 bases in between. The CDR3 totals 14 residues. The CDR3 DNA reads TGCGCCAGCGGGTTAGGCTCAGTTAACACTGAAGCTTTCTTT. Translated: CASGLGSVNTEAFF.

V is TRBV20-1 and J is TRBJ2-7; the D gene could be TRBD1 or TRBD2 (5 bases each). The germline gives CDR1 DFQATT, CDR2 SNEGSKA (reference sequence). V was clipped by 5 bases and J by 0 bases, with 8 bases between them. CDR3 size: 12 residues. The CDR3 region has the DNA TGCAGTGCTGGGGACGGCTCCTACGAGCAGTACTTC. This codes for CSAGDGSYEQYF.

This clonotype showed up just a few times. The rearrangement uses TRBV12-3 or TRBV12-4 and TRBJ2-1, with 14 bases identical to TRBD2. Germline trimming cut 7 bases from V and 7 bases from J; bases unmatched to any gene: 6. This CDR3 spans 15 amino acids. CDR3 nucleotide sequence: TGTGCCAGCACCTTGACTAGCGGGGGGGCTAATGAGCAGTTCTTC. Its translation is CASTLTSGGANEQFF.